This T cell receptor (beta chain) stems from a study of T cell repertoires in cytomegalovirus infection. Turning to the study itself: Used in the study were CMV epitopes, some recently identified and HLA-C-restricted, others well-studied and HLA-B-restricted.

This clonotype has only one observation. Its antigen is undetermined. Study outcomes and limitations: CMV-specific TCR beta clonotypes restricted by HLA-C were the ones dominating the ex vivo response.

Deletions cut 4 bases from V and 2 bases from J, with 15 bases between. CDR1 DFQATT and CDR2 SNEGSKA come from the germline V gene (reference sequence). This CDR3 spans 14 amino acids. Each CDR3 protein gets one entry after TCRdb re-called the reads with MiXCR. The sample lists approximately 120,000 distinct CDR3 sequences; over 25% were seen once. This sequence was found in a human donor in good health (CMV status not recorded). Some clones in this sample may be carry-over from other donors' samples. This chain connects TRBV20-1 to TRBJ2-7; maybe TRBD1 (5 bases). The sample here was CD8+ T cells from cultured PBMCs, taken from culture after CMV antigen stimulation. The CDR3 protein is CSATDRDLAYEQYF. CDR3 nucleotide sequence: TGCAGTGCTACCGACAGAGATCTAGCCTACGAGCAGTACTTC.